This is a list of T cell receptor beta chains from one sample in a study of blood T cell repertoires in COVID-19. Data came from immunoSEQ multiplex PCR; TCRdb stores just in-frame clones and leaves some out. The sample has approximately 88,000 clones, 75% to 90% seen once. Material for sequencing was peripheral blood. The source of these receptors is a woman at least 80 years old with acute or convalescent COVID-19. The CDR3 runs from the conserved cysteine through the conserved F or W. The D gene is left open where the match is weak. Expanded clones get a size class; other rows say once, few or many, or leave the size out.

d_gene	len	v_gene	j_gene	abundance	CDR3nt	CDR3aa
-	15	TRBV9	TRBJ1-4	once	TGTGCCAGCAGCGTAGTAGCCTTTCCTAATGAAAAACTGTTTTTT	CASSVVAFPNEKLFF
-	16	TRBV7-2	TRBJ2-2	-	TGTGCCAGCAGCTTATCTACGGGAACGAACACCGGGGAGCTGTTTTTT	CASSLSTGTNTGELFF
-	13	TRBV11-3	TRBJ1-1	-	TGTGCCAGCAGCTTTACGACGGGCACTGAAGCTTTCTTT	CASSFTTGTEAFF
-	15	TRBV6-5	TRBJ2-1	-	TGTGCCAGCAGTTCCCCCCCCAGCGCCTACAATGAGCAGTTCTTC	CASSSPPSAYNEQFF
TRBD1	15	TRBV18	TRBJ1-2	few	TGTGCCAGCTCACCAAGCAGGGGGCGTAACTATGGCTACACCTTC	CASSPSRGRNYGYTF
-	14	TRBV28	TRBJ1-2	-	TGTGCCAGCAGTTTATTCGGACTACCGGATGGCTACACCTTC	CASSLFGLPDGYTF
-	13	TRBV29-1	TRBJ2-1	once	TGCAGCGTTGGGGGCCCCACGGTCAATGAGCAGTTCTTC	CSVGGPTVNEQFF
TRBD2	16	TRBV4-2	TRBJ2-7	-	TGTGCCAGCAGCCAAACGACTAGCGGGAAACGCTACGAGCAGTACTTC	CASSQTTSGKRYEQYF
-	14	TRBV12-5	TRBJ2-1	once	TGTGCTAGTGGTTTGGAACTCCCGGACAATGAGCAGTTCTTC	CASGLELPDNEQFF
-	13	TRBV19	TRBJ1-5	-	TGTGCCAGTAGTATGGTGAGGGAGCGGCCCCAGCATTTT	CASSMVRERPQHF
-	15	TRBV2	TRBJ2-5	-	TGTGCCAGCAGTGGAGCGGGACAGACGAAAGAGACCCAGTACTTC	CASSGAGQTKETQYF
-	14	TRBV7-2	TRBJ1-1	once	TGTGCCAGCAGCTTCGGTTGGAGGAACACTGAAGCTTTCTTT	CASSFGWRNTEAFF
-	13	TRBV11-3	TRBJ2-2	-	TGTGCCAGCGCCCAAGGGGGGGCCGGGGAGCTGTTTTTT	CASAQGGAGELFF
-	14	TRBV27	TRBJ1-5	-	TGTGCCAGCAGTTCTCCGGGGTTAAATCAGCCCCAGCATTTT	CASSSPGLNQPQHF
-	13	TRBV19	TRBJ2-1	-	TGTGCCAGTAGTAGACTCAATTACAATGAGCAGTTCTTC	CASSRLNYNEQFF
TRBD1	15	TRBV5-1	TRBJ1-4	-	TGCGCCAGCAGCCCTTTACAGGGGGCCGAGGGAAAACTGTTTTTT	CASSPLQGAEGKLFF
-	15	TRBV5-4	TRBJ2-3	-	TGTGCCAGCAGCTTAAAGGCGGGAAGCACAGATACGCAGTATTTT	CASSLKAGSTDTQYF
TRBD1	14	TRBV11-3	TRBJ2-2	-	TGTGCCAGCAGCTTACAGGGGGCCACCGGGGAGCTGTTTTTT	CASSLQGATGELFF
TRBD2	16	TRBV5-1	TRBJ2-1	-	TGCGCCAGCAGCTTGGCCGGACTAGCGGGAGTGGATGAGCAGTTCTTC	CASSLAGLAGVDEQFF
TRBD2	17	TRBV7-8	TRBJ2-3	-	TGTGCCAGCAGCTTAAGCGGACTAGCGGGAGATACAGATACGCAGTATTTT	CASSLSGLAGDTDTQYF
-	16	TRBV3-1/TRBV3-2	TRBJ2-7	-	TGTGCCAGCAGCCGGACAGGAGGGGGTCCGTTCTACGAGCAGTACTTC	CASSRTGGGPFYEQYF
TRBD2	17	TRBV2	TRBJ2-5	-	TGTGCCAGCAGTGAGGGACTAGCGGGGACGGGACAAGAGACCCAGTACTTC	CASSEGLAGTGQETQYF
-	14	TRBV19	TRBJ1-5	-	TGTGCCAGTAGTAGCAGGTCGATCAATCAGCCCCAGCATTTT	CASSSRSINQPQHF
TRBD1	16	TRBV5-1	TRBJ1-3	-	TGCGCCAGCAGCTTGGGGACAGGGGGCTCTGGAAACACCATATATTTT	CASSLGTGGSGNTIYF
TRBD1	16	TRBV19	TRBJ2-1	-	TGTGCCAGTAGTGTAACAGGGGGGAGCTCCTACAATGAGCAGTTCTTC	CASSVTGGSSYNEQFF
TRBD2	14	TRBV11-1	TRBJ2-1	-	TGTGCCAGCAGCCCCGCCAAGCGGGAGGGTGAGCAGTTCTTC	CASSPAKREGEQFF
-	12	TRBV2	TRBJ2-7	few	TGTGCCAGCAGTCTCCTCTCCTACGAGCAGTACTTC	CASSLLSYEQYF
-	14	TRBV18	TRBJ2-5	-	TGTGCCAGCTCACCACGAACCAGGGGAGAGACCCAGTACTTC	CASSPRTRGETQYF
TRBD2	16	TRBV11-2	TRBJ2-2	-	TGTGCCAGCAGCGAACTAGAGCGGGGGGACACCGGGGAGCTGTTTTTT	CASSELERGDTGELFF
-	12	TRBV5-1	TRBJ2-7	-	TGCGCCAGCAGCATAGGACAGTACGAGCAGTACTTC	CASSIGQYEQYF
-	15	TRBV5-1	TRBJ1-1	-	TGCGCCAGCAGCTTGGGACATAACGTGAACACTGAAGCTTTCTTT	CASSLGHNVNTEAFF
-	15	TRBV11-2	TRBJ2-7	-	TGTGCCAGCAGCTCCCTCGCGCGCCTAACCTACGAGCAGTACTTC	CASSSLARLTYEQYF
-	16	TRBV4-1	TRBJ2-5	-	TGCGCCAGCAGCCATAGGACGCTGGCAGCGGGAGAGACCCAGTACTTC	CASSHRTLAAGETQYF
-	12	TRBV2	TRBJ1-2	once	TGTGCCAGCAGCACCCAGGGGTATGGCTACACCTTC	CASSTQGYGYTF
TRBD1	14	TRBV5-1	TRBJ2-3	-	TGCGCCAGCAGCGACAGGGCCGTCACAGATACGCAGTATTTT	CASSDRAVTDTQYF
-	15	TRBV6-1	TRBJ2-3	few	TGTGCCAGCAGTGAACAGCGGAGGCCCACAGATACGCAGTATTTT	CASSEQRRPTDTQYF
TRBD2	14	TRBV6-6	TRBJ2-1	-	TGTGCCAGCACTTTGACTAGCGGGAGTGGAGAGCAGTTCTTC	CASTLTSGSGEQFF
TRBD2	20	TRBV27	TRBJ2-6	once	TGTGCCAGCAGTTTGTTTGGGCTAGCGGGAGTCAGTTCTGGGGCCAACGTCCTGACTTTC	CASSLFGLAGVSSGANVLTF
-	16	TRBV5-1	TRBJ2-1	-	TGCGCCAGCAGCCTGGCAGGGGCGAGCTCCTACAATGAGCAGTTCTTC	CASSLAGASSYNEQFF
-	15	TRBV6-5	TRBJ2-3	-	TGTGCCAGCAGTTACTCGAGACTAAGGGCAGATACGCAGTATTTT	CASSYSRLRADTQYF
-	14	TRBV10-3	TRBJ1-6	once	TGTGCCATCAGTGAGAGGACAGATAATTCACCCCTCCACTTT	CAISERTDNSPLHF
-	14	TRBV27	TRBJ2-2	-	TGTGCCAGCAGTTTATGGCTCCGGAGCGGGGAGCTGTTTTTT	CASSLWLRSGELFF
-	13	TRBV27	TRBJ2-3	-	TGTGCCAGCAGCAGGGGCCTCACAGATACGCAGTATTTT	CASSRGLTDTQYF
TRBD1	17	TRBV29-1	TRBJ2-6	once	TGCAGCGTTGGGTGGACAGGGGGACGGTCTGGGGCCAACGTCCTGACTTTC	CSVGWTGGRSGANVLTF
TRBD1	16	TRBV19	TRBJ2-4	-	TGTGCCAGTAGTATAGGTCGAAGGGACAGTAAAAACATTCAGTACTTC	CASSIGRRDSKNIQYF
TRBD2	19	TRBV10-1	TRBJ2-1	-	TGCGCCAGCAGGGAGGTAGCGGGAGGGCCTCAACTTCGACGGGATGAGCAGTTCTTC	CASREVAGGPQLRRDEQFF
-	14	TRBV5-1	TRBJ1-1	few	TGCGCCAGCAGCCCACAGGGCATGAACACTGAAGCTTTCTTT	CASSPQGMNTEAFF
TRBD1	15	TRBV2	TRBJ2-1	-	TGTGCCAGCAGCGAAAGTTCCGGGACAGCTACTGAGCAGTTCTTC	CASSESSGTATEQFF
-	12	TRBV5-1	TRBJ2-1	-	TGCGCCAGCAGCCCGACCCGGGGGGAGCAGTTCTTC	CASSPTRGEQFF
TRBD1	13	TRBV7-8	TRBJ1-1	once	TGTGCCAGCAGCTGGGACAGGAACACTGAAGCTTTCTTT	CASSWDRNTEAFF
-	15	TRBV18	TRBJ2-5	-	TGTGCCAGCTCACCACCCCTGGGGGGGCAGGAGACCCAGTACTTC	CASSPPLGGQETQYF
TRBD2	13	TRBV27	TRBJ2-1	-	TGTGCCAGCAGGCGACTAGCGGACAATGAGCAGTTCTTC	CASRRLADNEQFF
TRBD2	13	TRBV30	TRBJ2-5	-	TGTGCCTGGTCATCCGGGAGGCGAGAGACCCAGTACTTC	CAWSSGRRETQYF
-	14	TRBV7-9	TRBJ1-6	-	TGTGCCAGCAGCTTCAGGGGAAGCGAATCACCCCTCCACTTT	CASSFRGSESPLHF
-	17	TRBV9	TRBJ2-3	-	TGTGCCAGCAGCGACGACCTATGGGGCGACAGCACAGATACGCAGTATTTT	CASSDDLWGDSTDTQYF